What follows is one T cell receptor (beta chain) and its context. Its antigen remains unidentified. It has no much larger one-base neighbor in the sample; base qualities were not kept. This specimen belongs to a study of T cell changes during pregnancy in multiple sclerosis (dated by TCRdb to the late 2010s). Study-wide context: The study looked at changes in the T cell repertoire across pregnancy in women with multiple sclerosis.

V is trimmed back by 3 bases and J by 8 bases, and the junction contains 7 bases that no gene match accounts for. CDR3 length: 14 amino acids, cysteine to phenylalanine. Only the CDR3 part of the read is kept: 42 bases, read in frame from the first base. The germline V gene provides CDR1 MDHEN and CDR2 SYDVKM. Libraries were prepared through the immunoSEQ multiplex PCR assay. The immuneACCESS repertoire file appears here via TCRdb, limited to in-frame rearrangements. These files lack a portion of the clones; in checked studies, under half of the deficit traces to unresolved V genes, and the cause of the others is not known. The sample table shows 71,000 or so clones, and roughly nine tenths are seen once. Approximately 1.2% of the sample lies in the top ten.

The receptor's source is a female donor with multiple sclerosis, enrolled in a pregnancy study. The rearrangement joined TRBV28 to TRBJ1-2; 9 nucleotides in the junction match TRBD1. The material was peripheral blood, obtained in the third trimester of pregnancy. CDR3 region: CASSLGQGTRGYTF. The nucleotide sequence is TGTGCCAGCAGTTTGGGACAGGGTACGCGGGGCTACACCTTC.